This T cell receptor (beta chain) was documented in a study of blood T cell repertoires in COVID-19. Looking at the study overall: Acute-phase and convalescent COVID-19 samples originated in the United States, Italy and Spain. The cDNA or gDNA used as material had been derived from T cells, B-cell-depleted T cells, or PBMCs.

Trimming shortened V by 10 bases and J by 6 bases, and 20 bases separated the two germline ends. The CDR3 contains 14 residues. Per the study methods: Reference gene primers were amplified, and this amplification served to estimate nucleated cell counts. Assay used: immunoSEQ multiplex PCR; TCRdb lists only in-frame clones, some missing. V, J and clone size are taken as reported in that table, and D and trimming were inferred from the DNA itself. Here the sample spans some 350,000 clones, around 87% being singletons. Sequencing was performed on peripheral blood. The receptor was isolated from a man aged 18 to 30 with active or convalescent COVID-19. The J gene is TRBJ1-5, the V gene TRBV5-3; D unclear. TRBV5-3 is assigned to the ORF class and has an uncertain function. The CDR3 nucleotides are TGTGCCGCCCCCGCGAGGGCCGCGAGTCAGCCCCAGCATTTT. Translating it yields CAAPARAASQPQHF.